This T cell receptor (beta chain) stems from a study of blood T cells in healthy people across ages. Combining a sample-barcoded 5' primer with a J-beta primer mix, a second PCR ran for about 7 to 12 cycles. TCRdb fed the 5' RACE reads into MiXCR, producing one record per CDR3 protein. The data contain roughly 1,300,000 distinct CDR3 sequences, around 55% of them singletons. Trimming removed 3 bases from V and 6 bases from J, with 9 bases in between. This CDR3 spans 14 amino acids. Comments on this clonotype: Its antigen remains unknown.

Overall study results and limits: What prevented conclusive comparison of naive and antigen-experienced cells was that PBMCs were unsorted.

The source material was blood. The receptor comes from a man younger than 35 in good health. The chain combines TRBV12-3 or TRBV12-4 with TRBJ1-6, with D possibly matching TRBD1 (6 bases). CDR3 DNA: TGTGCCAGCAGTTTCGGCAGGGGTAATTCACCCCTCCACTTT. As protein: CASSFGRGNSPLHF.